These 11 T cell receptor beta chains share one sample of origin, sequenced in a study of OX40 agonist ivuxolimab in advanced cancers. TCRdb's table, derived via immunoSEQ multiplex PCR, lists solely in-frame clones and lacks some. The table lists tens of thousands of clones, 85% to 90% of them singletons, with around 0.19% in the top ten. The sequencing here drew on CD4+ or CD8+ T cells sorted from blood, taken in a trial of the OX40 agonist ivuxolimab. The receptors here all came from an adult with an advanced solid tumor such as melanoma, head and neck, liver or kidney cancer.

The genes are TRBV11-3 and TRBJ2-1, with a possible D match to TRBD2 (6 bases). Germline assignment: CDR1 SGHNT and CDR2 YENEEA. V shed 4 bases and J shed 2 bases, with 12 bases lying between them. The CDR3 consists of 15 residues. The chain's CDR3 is CASSSTGVTYNEQFF. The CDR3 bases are TGTGCCAGCAGCTCCACGGGGGTAACCTACAATGAGCAGTTCTTC.

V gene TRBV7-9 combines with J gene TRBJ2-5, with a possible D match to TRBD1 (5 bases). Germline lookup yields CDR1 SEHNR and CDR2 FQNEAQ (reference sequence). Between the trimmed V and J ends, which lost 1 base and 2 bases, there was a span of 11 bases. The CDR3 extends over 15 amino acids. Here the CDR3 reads CASSLGRANQETQYF. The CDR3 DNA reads TGTGCCAGCAGCTTAGGCAGGGCAAATCAAGAGACCCAGTACTTC.

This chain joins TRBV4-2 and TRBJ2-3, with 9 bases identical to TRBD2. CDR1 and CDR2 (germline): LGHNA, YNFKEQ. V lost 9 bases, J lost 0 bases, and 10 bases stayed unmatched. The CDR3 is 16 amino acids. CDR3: CASQGSGSRSTDTQYF. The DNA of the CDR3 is TGTGCCAGTCAGGGTAGCGGGAGTCGTAGCACAGATACGCAGTATTTT.

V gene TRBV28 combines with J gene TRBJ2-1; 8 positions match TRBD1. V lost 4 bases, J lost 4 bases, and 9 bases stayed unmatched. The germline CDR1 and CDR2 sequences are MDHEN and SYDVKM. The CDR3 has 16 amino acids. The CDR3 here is CASSSKDRVLYNEQFF. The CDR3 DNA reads TGTGCCAGCAGTTCAAAGGACAGGGTTTTGTACAATGAGCAGTTCTTC.

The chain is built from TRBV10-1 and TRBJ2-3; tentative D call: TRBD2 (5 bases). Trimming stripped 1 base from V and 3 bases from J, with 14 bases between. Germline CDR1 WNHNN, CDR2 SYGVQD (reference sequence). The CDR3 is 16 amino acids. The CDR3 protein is CASSEYENSGTDTQYF. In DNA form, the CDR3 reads TGCGCCAGCAGTGAGTATGAGAATTCGGGAACAGATACGCAGTATTTT.

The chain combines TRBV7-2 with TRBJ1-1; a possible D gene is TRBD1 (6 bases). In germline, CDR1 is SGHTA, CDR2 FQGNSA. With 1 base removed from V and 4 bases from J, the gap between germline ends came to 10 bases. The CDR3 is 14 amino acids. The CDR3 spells CASSLVLGATEAFF. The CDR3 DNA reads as TGTGCCAGCAGCTTAGTGCTGGGGGCCACTGAAGCTTTCTTT.

Here the CDR3 reads CASSQVRGGAKNIQYF. The CDR3, as DNA: TGCGCCAGCAGCCAAGTCCGTGGAGGAGCCAAAAACATTCAGTACTTC. The rearrangement links TRBV4-1 to TRBJ2-4, with D maybe TRBD2 (5 bases). Germline V gene lookup returns CDR1 MGHRA and CDR2 YSYEKL. The V gene lost 1 base and the J gene lost 0 bases, with 10 bases spanning the gap. The CDR3 covers 16 residues.

This chain's CDR3 is CASSLTSRGTHEQYF. CDR3 DNA sequence: TGTGCCAGCAGCTTAACGTCGCGTGGGACCCACGAGCAGTACTTC. This sequence joins TRBV7-3 and TRBJ2-7; perhaps D is TRBD1 or TRBD2 (5 bases each). The germline CDR1 and CDR2 sequences are SGHTA and FQGTGA. The CDR3 extends over 15 amino acids. V lost 0 bases and J 5 bases, leaving 14 bases between the germline ends.

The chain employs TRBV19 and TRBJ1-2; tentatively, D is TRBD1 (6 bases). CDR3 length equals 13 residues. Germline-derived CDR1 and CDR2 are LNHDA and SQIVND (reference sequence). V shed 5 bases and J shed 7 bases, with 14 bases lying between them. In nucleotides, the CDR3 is TGTGCCAGTAGTGCGACAGGCCTCCCTGGCTACACCTTC. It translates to CASSATGLPGYTF.

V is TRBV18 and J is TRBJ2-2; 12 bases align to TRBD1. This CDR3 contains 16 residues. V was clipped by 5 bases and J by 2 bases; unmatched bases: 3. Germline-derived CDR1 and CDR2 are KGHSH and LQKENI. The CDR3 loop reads CASSIGTGGNTGELFF. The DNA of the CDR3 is TGTGCCAGCTCAATCGGGACAGGGGGCAACACCGGGGAGCTGTTTTTT.

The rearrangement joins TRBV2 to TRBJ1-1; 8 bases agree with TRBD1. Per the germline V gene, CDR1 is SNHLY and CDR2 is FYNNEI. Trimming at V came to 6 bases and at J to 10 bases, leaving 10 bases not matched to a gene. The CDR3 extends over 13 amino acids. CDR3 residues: CASSGQGVDGAFF. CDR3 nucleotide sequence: TGTGCCAGCAGCGGACAGGGTGTGGATGGAGCTTTCTTT.